This TCR beta chain was recorded in a study of T cells after yellow fever vaccination. Study details: Libraries from low-cell-number fractions were prepared with the SMART-Seq v4 Ultra Low Input RNA kit. General study results and limits: In post-booster samples, most primary-vaccination clones reappeared (96% CD4, about 91% CD8). The study found a weaker secondary response that peaked faster, day 5 versus 15.

Generation of TCR cDNA used 5'RACE template switching (which added a universal primer site and UMIs). TCRdb reprocessed the 5' RACE reads via MiXCR and lists one record per CDR3 protein. The sample contains around 25,000 distinct CDR3 sequences, 3.4% of which appear only once. The CDR3 spans 15 residues. Germline V gene sequence: CDR1 SGHTA, CDR2 FQGNSA. The J segment lost 1 base and the V segment lost 4 bases, leaving 5 bases of the junction unmatched. This clonotype was observed many times. Sequencing used PBMCs, either bulk or a sorted T-cell subset (CD4+, CD8+, memory, or dextramer-sorted; not recorded which), obtained around 45 days after the first yellow fever vaccination. The chain employs TRBV7-2 and TRBJ2-3, with 7 bases lining up with TRBD1. The source of this sequence is a man younger than 35 who received the YFV17D yellow fever vaccine. The CDR3 region has the DNA TGTGCCAGCAGCTCTATAGGACAGGGCACAGATACGCAGTATTTT. The encoded protein is CASSSIGQGTDTQYF. Drawing the rest from reference TRBV7-2 and TRBJ2-3, the complete variable domain is GAGVSQSPSNKVTEKGKDVELRCDPISGHTALYWYRQSLGQGLEFLIYFQGNSAPDKSGLPSDRFSAERTGGSVSTLTIQRTQQEDSAVYLCASSSIGQGTDTQYFGPGTRLTVL.